These 10 T cell receptor beta chains were all obtained from the same sample, sequenced in a study of technical replicates of blood from several donors. Repertoires were generated with immunoSEQ multiplex PCR, while TCRdb's copy carries only in-frame clones and drops some. The table has tens of thousands of clones, 75% to 95% seen once. The sequencing sample was made of T cells isolated from PBMCs. The source is a human donor in good health.

The J gene is TRBJ2-1, the V gene TRBV9, with 7 bases aligning to TRBD2. V gave up 2 bases and J gave up 3 bases; unmatched junction bases: 5. CDR3 length: 15 amino acids. Germline-derived CDR1 and CDR2 are SGDLS and YYNGEE. The CDR3 reads CASSVSGHGYNEQFF. CDR3 coding DNA: TGTGCCAGCAGCGTTAGCGGGCATGGCTACAATGAGCAGTTCTTC. Full variable domain (rest looked up from reference TRBV9 and TRBJ2-1): DSGVTQTPKHLITATGQRVTLRCSPRSGDLSVYWYQQSLDQGLQFLIQYYNGEERAKGNILERFSAQQFPDLHSELNLSSLELGDSALYFCASSVSGHGYNEQFFGPGTRLTVL.

The V gene is TRBV19, the J gene TRBJ2-2; TRBD1 matches at 7 bases. V lost 4 bases, J lost 7 bases, and 12 bases stayed unmatched. This CDR3 contains 16 residues. The germline V gene has CDR1 LNHDA and CDR2 SQIVND (reference sequence). For the CDR3, the DNA is TGTGCCAGTAGTACCTCCGGGACAGTTTTCGTCGGGGAGCTGTTTTTT. This gives the protein CASSTSGTVFVGELFF.

The V call is TRBV10-1, the J call TRBJ1-1; 7 nucleotides line up with TRBD1. The germline V gene has CDR1 WNHNN and CDR2 SYGVQD (reference sequence). The V segment lost 10 bases and the J segment 4 bases; nucleotides outside the gene matches: 9. This CDR3 spans 13 amino acids. CDR3: CATRQGLGTEAFF. Written as DNA, the CDR3 is TGCGCCACGAGACAGGGACTGGGCACTGAAGCTTTCTTT.

The chain recombines TRBV28 with TRBJ2-4; 7 positions match TRBD1. Looked up from germline, CDR1 is MDHEN and CDR2 is SYDVKM. The CDR3 extends over 19 amino acids. With 7 bases clipped from V and 0 bases from J, the junction kept 18 bases outside the gene matches. The CDR3 sequence is CASTGRDRQFFLAKNIQYF. In DNA, the CDR3 is TGTGCCAGCACCGGCCGGGACAGACAATTTTTCTTAGCCAAAAACATTCAGTACTTC.

The chain links TRBV6-5 to TRBJ2-5, with a possible D match to TRBD2 (6 bases). Germline V gene data show CDR1 as MNHEY and CDR2 as SVGAGI. V was cut by 4 bases and J by 5 bases, with 14 bases left in between. This CDR3 is built from 14 residues. CDR3 in DNA: TGTGCCAGCAGTTCCCCGATAGGGAGGGAGACCCAGTACTTC. Protein sequence: CASSSPIGRETQYF.

The V gene is TRBV29-1, the J gene TRBJ2-2; no clear D. The CDR3 is made up of 12 amino acids. In germline, CDR1 is SQVTM, CDR2 ANQGSEA. V lost 4 bases and J lost 2, with 5 bases in between. DNA for the CDR3: TGCAGCGTTGTCCAAAACACCGGGGAGCTGTTTTTT. Translation gives CSVVQNTGELFF.

This clone was picked up a small number of times. CDR3 bases: TGTGCCAGCTCGGGCAGGGGCCAAGAGACCCAGTACTTC. It encodes CASSGRGQETQYF. The genes are TRBV2 and TRBJ2-5; a weak D match, TRBD1 (6 bases). V lost 8 bases and J lost 1, with 11 bases in between. The CDR3 extends over 13 amino acids. Germline-derived CDR1 and CDR2 are SNHLY and FYNNEI.

The chain uses TRBV27 and TRBJ2-7, with 8 positions matching TRBD2. Germline loops: CDR1 MNHEY, CDR2 SMNVEV (reference sequence). This CDR3 is 16 amino acids long. J was trimmed by 6 bases and V by 5 bases; bases with no gene match: 15. CDR3 DNA: TGTGCCAGCAGTGAGGAGCGGGAGAGGCAAAAGGGCGAGCAGTACTTC. Protein: CASSEERERQKGEQYF.

The chain carries TRBV5-1 and TRBJ2-3; TRBD1 aligns across 7 bases. Germline trimming cut 6 bases from V and 2 bases from J; bases unmatched to any gene: 9. The CDR3 is 15 amino acids. CDR1 is SGHRS, CDR2 YFSETQ, per germline. This CDR3 is CASKGQRRLTDTQYF. The CDR3 nucleotides read TGCGCCAGCAAGGGACAGCGACGACTCACAGATACGCAGTATTTT. The full variable domain, rest sourced from reference TRBV5-1 and TRBJ2-3, is KAGVTQTPRYLIKTRGQQVTLSCSPISGHRSVSWYQQTPGQGLQFLFEYFSETQRNKGNFPGRFSGRQFSNSRSEMNVSTLELGDSALYLCASKGQRRLTDTQYFGPGTRLTVL.

This chain connects TRBV28 to TRBJ1-4; D gene ambiguous. This CDR3 is 14 amino acids long. The V gene lost 0 bases and the J gene lost 4 bases, with 6 bases spanning the gap. CDR1 and CDR2 (germline): MDHEN, SYDVKM. The CDR3 protein is CASSLWTSNEKLFF. The CDR3 nucleotides read TGTGCCAGCAGTTTATGGACAAGTAATGAAAAACTGTTTTTT.